Shown below are 21 T cell receptor beta chains from a single sample sequenced in a study of T-cell memory formation after mild COVID-19. TCRdb used MiXCR to reprocess the 5' RACE reads, holding one entry per CDR3 protein. The repertoire holds roughly 100,000 distinct CDR3 sequences, with around 12% as singletons. The sequenced sample was PBMCs or a T cell subset sorted from them (not recorded which). Every receptor here comes from an adult woman who had mild COVID-19 (a few samples of this study predate the infection). Cell type and time point are not known.

This clonotype occurred a few times. V usage is TRBV7-6 and J usage is TRBJ2-7, with a tentative D call TRBD2 (6 bases). V lost 4 bases and J 5 bases, leaving 15 bases between the germline ends. Germline V CDR1 and CDR2: SGHVS, FNYEAQ. The CDR3 has 14 amino acids. The CDR3 DNA follows: TGTGCCAGCAGCTCTTATGGGACTTCCGACGAGCAGTACTTC. This sequence encodes CASSSYGTSDEQYF. The full variable domain, its missing parts supplied by reference TRBV7-6 and TRBJ2-7, is GAGVSQSPRYKVTKRGQDVALRCDPISGHVSLYWYRQALGQGPEFLTYFNYEAQQDKSGLPNDRFSAERPEGSISTLTIQRTEQRDSAMYRCASSSYGTSDEQYFGPGTRLTVT.

The chain combines TRBV12-3 or TRBV12-4 with TRBJ2-2; no reliable D call. Trimming took off 1 base at V and 7 bases at J, with 4 bases between the two ends. The CDR3 is made up of 12 amino acids. The CDR3 sequence is CASSLVVGELFF. CDR3 bases: TGTGCCAGCAGTTTAGTAGTCGGGGAGCTGTTTTTT.

This clonotype showed up just a few times. This chain joins TRBV30 and TRBJ2-1; no clear D gene. The length of the CDR3 is 11 residues. The V and J ends lost 0 bases and 9 bases respectively, with 6 bases between them. Germline V lookup: CDR1 GTSNPN, CDR2 SVGIG (reference sequence). CDR3 sequence (DNA): TGTGCCTGGAGTGTATCGCCTGAGCAGTTCTTC. Its translation: CAWSVSPEQFF.

The chain joins TRBV11-2 to TRBJ2-1; possible D gene TRBD1, 6 bases. Germline loops: CDR1 SGHAT, CDR2 FQNNGV. This CDR3 contains 14 residues. V lost 5 bases, J lost 3 bases, and 11 bases lay in between. CDR3 DNA sequence: TGTGCCAGCAGCCTCCGACAGGACTACAATGAGCAGTTCTTC. Translating gives CASSLRQDYNEQFF.

The chain uses TRBV29-1 and TRBJ2-6; a weak D match, TRBD1 (5 bases). Germline V lookup: CDR1 SQVTM, CDR2 ANQGSEA. This CDR3 comprises 16 residues. Trimming shortened V by 5 bases and J by 0 bases, and 14 bases separated the two germline ends. CDR3 sequence (DNA): TGCAGCGTTAAGGTCAGGGCCCTCTCTGGGGCCAACGTCCTGACTTTC. Amino acid sequence: CSVKVRALSGANVLTF.

This clonotype turned up a few times. The chain links TRBV4-2 to TRBJ2-1; D not certain. Trimming took 0 bases from V and 9 from J, leaving 6 bases between them. Per germline, CDR1 LGHNA and CDR2 YNFKEQ. This CDR3 contains 12 residues. In nucleotides, the CDR3 is TGTGCCAGCAGCCAAGATCTCAGTGAGCAGTTCTTC. It codes for CASSQDLSEQFF.

The sample holds a few counts of this clonotype. The genes are TRBV7-6 and TRBJ1-4, with D uncertain. The CDR3 consists of 17 residues. Trimming removed 5 bases from V and 0 bases from J, with 16 bases in between. Germline V gene data show CDR1 as SGHVS and CDR2 as FNYEAQ. In DNA, the CDR3 is TGTGCCAGCAGCCAATGGACCGATCCAACAACTAATGAAAAACTGTTTTTT. This translates into CASSQWTDPTTNEKLFF.

This clonotype was seen a handful of times. The chain couples TRBV7-9 to TRBJ1-1; D unclear. The length of the CDR3 is 14 residues. Looked up from germline, CDR1 is SEHNR and CDR2 is FQNEAQ (reference sequence). V shed 5 bases and J shed 3 bases, with 13 bases lying between them. The CDR3 bases are TGTGCCAGCAGCCCCCAGTTGGGGTACACTGAAGCTTTCTTT. Residues: CASSPQLGYTEAFF.

The genes are TRBV20-1 and TRBJ1-3; D gene unclear. The CDR3 is made up of 15 amino acids. V gave up 6 bases and J gave up 0 bases, with 15 bases separating them. Germline CDR1 and CDR2: DFQATT and SNEGSKA (reference sequence). CDR3 coding DNA: TGCAGTGCCTATTCCGACCGAGACTCTGGAAACACCATATATTTT. Amino acid sequence: CSAYSDRDSGNTIYF.

There are many counts of this clonotype. The gene calls are TRBV6-4 and TRBJ2-1, with 7 bases fitting TRBD1. CDR3 length: 13 amino acids. V gave up 5 bases and J gave up 3 bases; unmatched junction bases: 1. Germline V gene data show CDR1 as MRHNA and CDR2 as SNTAGT. The CDR3 region is CASSRDSYNEQFF. The DNA of the CDR3 is TGTGCCAGCAGTAGGGACAGCTACAATGAGCAGTTCTTC.

Many counts were recorded for this clonotype. The chain combines TRBV10-3 with TRBJ2-7, with 7 bases aligning to TRBD2. J lost 5 bases, V lost 3 bases, and 10 bases had no gene match. The CDR3 extends over 15 amino acids. Looked up from germline, CDR1 is ENHRY and CDR2 is SYGVKD. The CDR3 protein is CAISDPASSGNEQYF. CDR3 sequence (DNA): TGTGCCATCAGTGACCCGGCTTCCAGCGGGAACGAGCAGTACTTC.

This chain uses TRBV24-1 with TRBJ2-1; a possible D gene is TRBD1 (6 bases). Trimming left V 4 bases short and J 3 bases short, with 18 bases between. The CDR3 loop spans 17 amino acids. Germline V gene sequence: CDR1 KGHDR, CDR2 SFDVKD. The CDR3 loop reads CATSEAGTPLHYNEQFF. DNA of the CDR3: TGTGCCACCAGTGAAGCCGGGACACCACTCCACTACAATGAGCAGTTCTTC.

V usage is TRBV7-9 and J usage is TRBJ1-2; 7 bases line up with TRBD1. The germline V gene encodes CDR1 SEHNR and CDR2 FQNEAQ (reference sequence). CDR3 length equals 15 residues. The V and J ends lost 5 bases and 5 bases, in that order; junction bases with no gene match: 11. The CDR3 DNA reads TGTGCCAGCAGCCCCCTGGGCAGGGGGGCTTATGGCTACACCTTC. It encodes CASSPLGRGAYGYTF.

This rearrangement joins TRBV9 to TRBJ1-2; D is possibly TRBD1 (5 bases). This CDR3 has 12 amino acids. Germline-derived CDR1 and CDR2 are SGDLS and YYNGEE. V lost 6 bases and J 6 bases, leaving 12 bases between the germline ends. The CDR3 nucleotides are TGTGCCAGCATCGGGGCAGAAGATGGCTACACCTTC. It yields the protein CASIGAEDGYTF.

This sequence joins TRBV6-6 and TRBJ1-1; no reliable D call. From germline, CDR1 is MNHNY and CDR2 SVGAGI (reference sequence). This CDR3 has 10 residues. V was shortened by 2 bases and J by 8 bases, with 3 bases between the two germline ends. CDR3 region: CASSYGEAFF. The CDR3, as DNA: TGTGCCAGCAGTTACGGCGAAGCTTTCTTT.

This clonotype showed up just a few times. V gene TRBV29-1 combines with J gene TRBJ2-1; 11 positions match TRBD2. V lost 6 bases and J lost 6; bases outside the gene matches: 7. Germline V gene sequence: CDR1 SQVTM, CDR2 ANQGSEA. The CDR3 runs to 14 residues. The CDR3 here is CSVVSGREFNEQFF. The CDR3 bases are TGCAGCGTCGTTAGCGGGAGGGAGTTCAATGAGCAGTTCTTC.

This clonotype showed up just a few times. The chain couples TRBV7-6 to TRBJ2-5; maybe TRBD1 (5 bases). The CDR3 consists of 15 residues. The ends were cut back, 5 bases at V and 1 base at J, with 14 bases in the middle. Germline V CDR1 and CDR2: SGHVS, FNYEAQ. The CDR3 reads CASSPVRQSQETQYF. CDR3 bases: TGTGCCAGCAGCCCCGTCAGACAGAGCCAAGAGACCCAGTACTTC. The full variable domain, completed using reference TRBV7-6 and TRBJ2-5, is GAGVSQSPRYKVTKRGQDVALRCDPISGHVSLYWYRQALGQGPEFLTYFNYEAQQDKSGLPNDRFSAERPEGSISTLTIQRTEQRDSAMYRCASSPVRQSQETQYFGPGTRLLVL.

The chain uses TRBV12-3 or TRBV12-4 and TRBJ2-7; 7 bases align to TRBD1. There are 15 residues in the CDR3. The V and J ends lost 6 bases and 2 bases, in that order; junction bases with no gene match: 10. The chain's CDR3 is CASSETGTAAYEQYF. CDR3 nucleotides: TGTGCCAGCAGCGAAACCGGGACAGCCGCCTACGAGCAGTACTTC.

This clonotype has ten or more counts. The rearrangement joins TRBV6-5 to TRBJ2-4; 11 bases match TRBD2. The germline V gene encodes CDR1 MNHEY and CDR2 SVGAGI. This CDR3 region has 14 residues. Germline trimming cut 2 bases from V and 7 bases from J; bases unmatched to any gene: 1. CDR3 loop: CASSYASGRNIQYF. DNA of the CDR3: TGTGCCAGCAGTTACGCTAGCGGGAGGAACATTCAGTACTTC.

In its sample, this clonotype was seen a few times. V gene TRBV4-2 combines with J gene TRBJ2-7; no definite D call. Trimming removed 0 bases at V and 7 bases at J, with 4 bases between. The CDR3 contains 11 residues. Germline lookup yields CDR1 LGHNA and CDR2 YNFKEQ. CDR3 in DNA: TGTGCCAGCAGCCAAGATACTGAGCAGTACTTC. This translates into CASSQDTEQYF.

The chain is built from TRBV5-1 and TRBJ2-2, with 7 nucleotides matching TRBD1. The V gene's germline CDR1 is SGHRS and CDR2 YFSETQ. CDR3 length: 14 residues. The V gene end was trimmed by 3 bases and the J gene end by 6 bases; junction bases not matched to a gene: 5. The CDR3 DNA follows: TGCGCCAGCAGCTCACGACAGGGATCCGGGGAGCTGTTTTTT. Translating it yields CASSSRQGSGELFF. Full variable domain (remainder filled in from reference TRBV5-1 and TRBJ2-2): KAGVTQTPRYLIKTRGQQVTLSCSPISGHRSVSWYQQTPGQGLQFLFEYFSETQRNKGNFPGRFSGRQFSNSRSEMNVSTLELGDSALYLCASSSRQGSGELFFGEGSRLTVL.